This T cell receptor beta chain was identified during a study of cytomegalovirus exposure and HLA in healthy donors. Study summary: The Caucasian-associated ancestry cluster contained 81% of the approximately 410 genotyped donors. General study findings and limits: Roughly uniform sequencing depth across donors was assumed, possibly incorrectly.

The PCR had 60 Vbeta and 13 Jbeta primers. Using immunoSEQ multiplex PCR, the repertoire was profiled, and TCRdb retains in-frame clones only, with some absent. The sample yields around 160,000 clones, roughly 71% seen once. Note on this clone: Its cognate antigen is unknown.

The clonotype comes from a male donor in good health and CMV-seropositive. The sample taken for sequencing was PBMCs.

The CDR3 protein is CASQFGVQPQHF. The CDR3 DNA is TGTGCCAGCCAATTCGGGGTCCAGCCCCAGCATTTT. The rearrangement joins TRBV5-8 to TRBJ1-5; the D is unclear. The V gene lost 7 bases and the J gene lost 7 bases, with 12 bases spanning the gap. The CDR3 has 12 amino acids. CDR1 is SGHTS, CDR2 YDEGEE, per germline.